This TCR beta chain stems from a study of T cells expressing NK-cell markers (dated by TCRdb to the early 2020s). With regard to the full study: About 8 donors provided sorted CD3+CD56+NKG2C+, CD3+CD56+NKG2C- and CD3+CD56-NKG2C+ T-cell subsets, whose TCR beta-chain repertoires were profiled. Of the eight sequenced donors, seven were found to be HCMV-seropositive and one was found to be HCMV-seronegative. Randomly selected healthy volunteers, three men and five women, were used as the eight sequenced donors. Libraries were sequenced as 2 x 150 bp reads on Illumina HiSeq 2000/2500, MiSeq or NextSeq. Results and caveats for the whole study, not just this receptor: Those dominant clonotypes were again the most abundant among CD3+CD56-NKG2C+ cells in a handful of donors, at roughly 25-65%. It remained unclear whether the expanded NKG2C-expressing T cell clones were specific for HCMV antigens. In a handful of donors, the dominant CD3+CD56+NKG2C+ clonotypes ranked among the top 10 CD8+ clonotypes, making up about 1.0-7.5% of CD8+ T cells.

On this clonotype: Its cognate antigen has yet to be identified.

HCMV-specific IgG was detected in serum with a commercial ELISA kit to determine HCMV serostatus. Peripheral blood mononuclear cells were isolated from blood by Ficoll density gradient centrifugation. Including cysteine and phenylalanine, the CDR3 has 17 amino acids. No DNA was logged. CDR1 and CDR2, per the germline V gene, are SGHRS and YFSETQ. The sample was run on an Illumina HiSeq 2000. The TCR beta cDNA libraries were made using 5'RACE template switching, a step that added both a universal primer site and unique molecular identifiers. Synthesis of cDNA was primed from the TCR beta constant segment and was followed by two consecutive PCR amplification steps. The original methods were these. Reads were demultiplexed and grouped by UMI with MIGEC, and clonotypes were assembled and quantified with MiTCR. To exclude erroneous sequences, only TCR cDNA sequences supported by at least two reads were retained. The tcR package was used for downstream repertoire analysis, with clonotypes matched between fractions based on CDR3 nucleotide sequence plus V segment. VDJmatch was used to annotate antigen specificity against VDJdb, with one amino acid substitution in CDR3 allowed. Once TCRdb had reprocessed the reads, it stored one entry per CDR3 protein sequence and supplied no DNA. TCRdb's processing, not the study's, gives the V and J calls here. The sample's clone listing holds 350,000 to 450,000 distinct CDR3 sequences. The ten largest clonotypes hold 4% to 6.5% of the sample.

This chain is built from TRBV5-1 and TRBJ2-4; TCRdb reports TRBD1, a call that lacks DNA to check it against. The sequencing sample was made of blood T cells: a sorted CD56 or NKG2C T cell subset, CD4+ or CD8+ T cells, or bulk PBMC T cells (not recorded which). This sequence originates from a man aged 18 to 69 in good health. The CDR3 reads CASSPRDGAITKNIQYF.